Following are 31 T cell receptor beta chains from one sample sequenced in a study of CD8 T cells in ankylosing spondylitis. No antigens are known for them. TCRdb re-derived calls from the 5' RACE reads in MiXCR, one entry per CDR3 protein. This table holds under 250,000 distinct CDR3 sequences, 7% to 8% found once. Notes on the study in general: A TCR beta motif of fewer than ten highly homologous variants seemed to mark ankylosing spondylitis blood.

The sequenced sample consisted of blood, either unsorted or a sorted T cell fraction (not recorded which). These receptors were taken from a male donor with ankylosing spondylitis.

This clonotype was seen repeatedly, ten times or more. The J gene is TRBJ2-1, the V gene TRBV6-5, with TRBD1 as a possible D gene (7 bases). CDR3 length: 17 amino acids. The V end was cut by 4 bases, the J end by 2 bases, with 18 bases between. In germline, CDR1 is MNHEY, CDR2 SVGAGI. The CDR3 spells CASSSASGGLTYNEQFF. CDR3 DNA: TGTGCCAGCAGTTCCGCTTCAGGGGGGCTTACCTACAATGAGCAGTTCTTC.

This clonotype was recorded at least ten times. The V gene is TRBV5-1, the J gene TRBJ2-1; 9 positions agree with TRBD2. Losses at the gene ends were 0 bases for V and 2 bases for J; bases not matched to a gene: 3. The V gene's germline CDR1 is SGHRS and CDR2 YFSETQ. This CDR3 is 16 amino acids long. The DNA for the CDR3 is TGCGCCAGCAGCTTGGGGACTAGCGCAACCTACAATGAGCAGTTCTTC. Amino acid sequence: CASSLGTSATYNEQFF.

Only a few counts were recorded for this clonotype. V gene TRBV11-2 combines with J gene TRBJ2-5; D gene ambiguous. Trimming took 1 base from V and 0 from J, leaving 9 bases between them. CDR1 is SGHAT and CDR2 is FQNNGV in the germline V gene. The CDR3 is made up of 15 amino acids. The CDR3 DNA reads TGTGCCAGCAGCTTAGCGTCTACTTACCAAGAGACCCAGTACTTC. Encoded protein: CASSLASTYQETQYF. The variable domain in full, with the rest retrieved from reference TRBV11-2 and TRBJ2-5, is EAGVAQSPRYKIIEKRQSVAFWCNPISGHATLYWYQQILGQGPKLLIQFQNNGVVDDSQLPKDRFSAERLKGVDSTLKIQPAKLEDSAVYLCASSLASTYQETQYFGPGTRLLVL.

This clonotype was recorded many times. This chain links TRBV5-1 with TRBJ2-7; D may be TRBD1 (6 bases). The CDR3 totals 14 residues. V was cut by 2 bases and J by 0 bases, with 9 bases left in between. CDR1 is SGHRS, CDR2 YFSETQ, per germline. The CDR3 bases are TGCGCCAGCAGCTTTGACAGGCTCTCCTACGAGCAGTACTTC. This sequence encodes CASSFDRLSYEQYF.

This clonotype was picked up a small number of times. V usage is TRBV30 and J usage is TRBJ1-1; 8 nucleotides match TRBD1. Germline V CDR1 and CDR2: GTSNPN, SVGIG (reference sequence). V was pared by 0 bases and J by 5 bases, with 5 bases of the junction left unmatched. The CDR3 is 14 residues long. In DNA, the CDR3 is TGTGCCTGGAGTGTTTTACAGGGGGGAACTGAAGCTTTCTTT. It codes for CAWSVLQGGTEAFF.

The chain joins TRBV10-1 to TRBJ2-2, with D perhaps matching TRBD1 (5 bases). Germline CDR1 and CDR2: WNHNN and SYGVQD (reference sequence). V was clipped by 3 bases and J by 6 bases, with 14 bases between them. This CDR3 has 15 amino acids. The CDR3 loop reads CASSEGAPFSGELFF. CDR3 sequence (DNA): TGCGCCAGCAGTGAAGGGGCGCCTTTCTCCGGGGAGCTGTTTTTT.

This clonotype was counted many times. V usage is TRBV6-2 or TRBV6-3 and J usage is TRBJ1-1; 7 bases are shared with TRBD1. The CDR3 is 13 amino acids. Losses at the gene ends were 6 bases for V and 7 bases for J; bases not matched to a gene: 8. Germline V CDR1 and CDR2: MNHEY, SVGEGT. The CDR3 nucleotides are TGTGCCAGCAGGCTCCCCGGGGACAGTGAAGCTTTCTTT. Amino acids: CASRLPGDSEAFF.

Comment on this clonotype: One base away lies a much larger clone, so this may be a sequencing read error. This chain connects TRBV12-3 or TRBV12-4 to TRBJ2-7; no clear D. The CDR3 contains 12 residues. With 5 bases removed from V and 2 bases from J, the gap between germline ends came to 7 bases. CDR3 DNA: TGTGCCAGCAGTGAACCCACCTACGAGCAGTACTTC. Amino acid sequence: CASSEPTYEQYF.

In its sample, this clonotype was seen many times. The chain carries TRBV29-1 and TRBJ2-1; no clear D gene. The CDR3 runs 15 residues. The V and J ends lost 0 bases and 4 bases respectively, with 13 bases between them. Germline loops: CDR1 SQVTM, CDR2 ANQGSEA. CDR3 loop: CSVEDPEIGYNEQFF. CDR3 sequence (DNA): TGCAGCGTTGAAGATCCGGAAATAGGGTACAATGAGCAGTTCTTC.

This clonotype was seen ten or more times. The chain recombines TRBV27 with TRBJ1-5; TRBD1 is a possible D gene (5 bases). Germline lookup yields CDR1 MNHEY and CDR2 SMNVEV (reference sequence). V was clipped by 1 base and J by 4 bases, with 8 bases between them. The CDR3 runs to 14 residues. The CDR3 nucleotides read TGTGCCAGCAGTTTATGGGGGGGGAATCAGCCCCAGCATTTT. Encoded protein: CASSLWGGNQPQHF.

The V and J genes are TRBV29-1 and TRBJ1-1; no definite D call. The CDR3 extends over 12 amino acids. V was clipped by 5 bases and J by 0 bases, with 7 bases between them. Germline assignment: CDR1 SQVTM and CDR2 ANQGSEA. The CDR3 spells CSVSVVNTEAFF. CDR3 nucleotides: TGCAGCGTTTCAGTCGTGAACACTGAAGCTTTCTTT.

The chain employs TRBV4-3 and TRBJ2-7, with D uncertain. The germline V and J ends were trimmed by 0 bases and 9 bases, with 12 bases remaining between them. The CDR3 has 13 amino acids. Germline V CDR1 and CDR2: LGHNA, YSLEER. The CDR3 DNA sequence: TGCGCCAGCAGCCAAGATCGCCAGACGACGCAGTACTTC. Translation gives CASSQDRQTTQYF.

The chain is built from TRBV14 and TRBJ2-4; a possible D gene is TRBD1 (6 bases). This CDR3 has 14 amino acids. Per the germline V gene, CDR1 is SGHDN and CDR2 is FVKESK. V lost 1 base to trimming and J lost 6 bases, with 10 bases between them. The CDR3 region has the DNA TGTGCCAGCAGCCAAGGGACAGCCTCAAACATTCAGTACTTC. This sequence encodes CASSQGTASNIQYF.

This clonotype was seen at least ten times. The chain employs TRBV29-1 and TRBJ2-5; the D is unclear. V was cut by 1 base and J by 7 bases, with 16 bases left in between. CDR3 length equals 14 residues. Looked up from germline, CDR1 is SQVTM and CDR2 is ANQGSEA. The CDR3 sequence: CSVEVVAGGRTQYF. As DNA, the CDR3 is TGCAGCGTTGAAGTAGTGGCAGGCGGCAGGACCCAGTACTTC.

In this sample, this clonotype turned up many times. The rearrangement joins TRBV10-3 to TRBJ2-7; 11 bases are shared with TRBD2. The CDR3 is made up of 17 amino acids. Germline V gene lookup returns CDR1 ENHRY and CDR2 SYGVKD. J was trimmed by 4 bases and V by 0 bases; bases with no gene match: 8. CDR3 residues: CAISESSLLAGEYEQYF. CDR3 in DNA: TGTGCCATCAGTGAGTCGTCTCTACTAGCGGGGGAATACGAGCAGTACTTC.

This rearrangement joins TRBV9 to TRBJ2-1; TRBD2 might be the D (5 bases). The CDR3 spans 16 residues. Trimming stripped 4 bases from V and 0 bases from J, with 14 bases between. The germline V gene has CDR1 SGDLS and CDR2 YYNGEE. CDR3 in DNA: TGTGCCAGCAGCCAACGGACTGGGGACTCCTACAATGAGCAGTTCTTC. Translating it yields CASSQRTGDSYNEQFF.

The chain couples TRBV6-5 to TRBJ2-1, with D possibly TRBD1 on 6 matching bases. V shed 1 base and J shed 5 bases, with 12 bases lying between them. Germline CDR1 is MNHEY and CDR2 is SVGAGI. The CDR3 is 15 amino acids. CDR3 DNA sequence: TGTGCCAGCAGTTACTATCAGGGGACGGACAATGAGCAGTTCTTC. Its translation is CASSYYQGTDNEQFF.

This clonotype occurred many times. CDR3 sequence reads: CASSQDPGNTIYF. Here the CDR3 DNA reads TGCGCCAGCAGCCAAGATCCCGGAAACACCATATATTTT. The J gene is TRBJ1-3, the V gene TRBV4-3; D is unresolved. V lost 0 bases and J 4 bases, leaving 4 bases between the germline ends. Per the germline V gene, CDR1 is LGHNA and CDR2 is YSLEER. The CDR3 totals 13 residues.

The chain uses TRBV20-1 and TRBJ2-1; D is undetermined. Germline CDR1 and CDR2: DFQATT and SNEGSKA (reference sequence). Trimming took 5 bases from V and 9 from J, leaving 14 bases between them. This CDR3 comprises 12 residues. DNA for the CDR3: TGCAGTGCTCCTACCTTGATCGCTGAGCAGTTCTTC. It translates to CSAPTLIAEQFF.

This clonotype has at least ten counts. CDR3 protein: CASSFLGQGLDTQYF. DNA of the CDR3: TGTGCCAGCAGCTTCCTTGGGCAGGGATTAGATACGCAGTATTTT. The chain carries TRBV7-6 and TRBJ2-3; possible D gene TRBD1, 5 bases. The CDR3 contains 15 residues. Trimming removed 3 bases at V and 5 bases at J, with 15 bases between. CDR1 is SGHVS and CDR2 is FNYEAQ in the germline V gene.

This clonotype has a count of ten or more. This chain uses TRBV4-1 with TRBJ2-7; unclear D gene. CDR3 length: 16 residues. Germline values: CDR1 MGHRA, CDR2 YSYEKL. V lost 0 bases, J lost 5 bases, and 17 bases lay in between. CDR3 DNA: TGCGCCAGCAGCCAAGATGAAACGAGAGCCAACAACGAGCAGTACTTC. It yields the protein CASSQDETRANNEQYF.

This clonotype was seen ten or more times. The chain links TRBV5-6 to TRBJ2-7; 7 nucleotides agree with TRBD2. From germline, CDR1 is SGHDT and CDR2 YYEEEE. The ends lost 4 bases at V and 5 bases at J; junction bases unmatched: 9. The CDR3 totals 14 residues. The CDR3: CASSVWGGPNEQYF. The CDR3 DNA is TGTGCCAGCAGCGTATGGGGGGGTCCCAACGAGCAGTACTTC. The full variable domain, rest sourced from reference TRBV5-6 and TRBJ2-7, is DAGVTQSPTHLIKTRGQQVTLRCSPKSGHDTVSWYQQALGQGPQFIFQYYEEEERQRGNFPDRFSGHQFPNYSSELNVNALLLGDSALYLCASSVWGGPNEQYFGPGTRLTVT.

The rearrangement uses TRBV3-1 and TRBJ1-1; D gene unclear. Between the trimmed V and J ends, which lost 0 bases and 4 bases, there was a span of 18 bases. Germline V gives CDR1 LGHDT, CDR2 YNNKEL (reference sequence). The CDR3 is 17 residues long. The CDR3 DNA follows: TGTGCCAGCAGCCAAGATCGCTGGAGCGCCCTGGGCACTGAAGCTTTCTTT. Translating gives CASSQDRWSALGTEAFF.

This clonotype was picked up many times. One junction end disagrees with the germline gene, perhaps due to a read error. V usage is TRBV10-1 and J usage is TRBJ1-2; D gene ambiguous. Germline loops: CDR1 WNHNN, CDR2 SYGVQD (reference sequence). The CDR3 has 16 residues. The CDR3 reads CASSESLRGANSGYTF. CDR3 coding DNA: TGCGCCAGCAGTGAGTCCCTACGCGGCGCAAACTCTGGCTACACCTTC.

This clonotype was picked up many times. The gene calls are TRBV27 and TRBJ1-2; unclear D gene. The germline V and J ends were trimmed by 3 bases and 1 base, with 9 bases remaining between them. The germline V gene encodes CDR1 MNHEY and CDR2 SMNVEV (reference sequence). The CDR3 totals 14 residues. The CDR3 nucleotides are TGTGCCAGCAGTTTTACAGCTTTTAACTATGGCTACACCTTC. It encodes CASSFTAFNYGYTF.

In this sample, this clonotype turned up a few times. The gene calls are TRBV12-3 or TRBV12-4 and TRBJ1-2; D unclear. This CDR3 comprises 13 residues. V was cut by 3 bases and J by 7 bases, with 12 bases left in between. The CDR3 loop is CASSFERVGGYTF. The CDR3, as DNA: TGTGCCAGCAGTTTTGAGAGGGTGGGTGGCTACACCTTC.

This clonotype showed up just a few times. This chain connects TRBV5-1 to TRBJ2-1; 10 nucleotides match TRBD2. Trimming removed 4 bases from V and 10 bases from J; junction bases left unmatched: 20. Per the germline V gene, CDR1 is SGHRS and CDR2 is YFSETQ. The CDR3 has 18 amino acids. The CDR3 loop is CASSLGSGRAKHRSEQFF. The CDR3 nucleotides are TGCGCCAGCAGCCTGGGGAGCGGGAGGGCCAAGCATCGCAGCGAGCAGTTCTTC.

This clonotype was counted at least ten times. CDR3 residues: CASSIDREGAETNTEAFF. The CDR3 region has the DNA TGTGCCAGTAGTATAGATCGAGAGGGGGCGGAAACTAACACTGAAGCTTTCTTT. The chain combines TRBV19 with TRBJ1-1; 7 bases align to TRBD1. V gave up 0 bases and J gave up 2 bases; unmatched junction bases: 12. The CDR3 covers 18 residues. The V gene's germline CDR1 is LNHDA and CDR2 SQIVND (reference sequence).

This clonotype was counted many times. The chain uses TRBV11-2 and TRBJ2-7; D remains ambiguous. The germline V gene has CDR1 SGHAT and CDR2 FQNNGV. V was trimmed by 5 bases and J by 4 bases, leaving 12 bases between them. The CDR3 length is 13 residues. The CDR3 spells CASSLTVLYEQYF. The CDR3 nucleotides are TGTGCCAGCAGCCTAACTGTTCTGTACGAGCAGTACTTC.

Ten or more counts support this clonotype. The CDR3 nucleotides are TGCGCCAGCAGCTTGAAACCGCCACACAATGAGCAGTTCTTC. Amino acid sequence: CASSLKPPHNEQFF. The chain recombines TRBV5-1 with TRBJ2-1; D is unresolved. The CDR3 contains 14 residues. Germline V gives CDR1 SGHRS, CDR2 YFSETQ. The ends were cut back, 1 base at V and 5 bases at J, with 10 bases in the middle.

This clonotype has a count of ten or more. The chain has TRBV25-1 and TRBJ2-1, with D unclear. Trimming took off 5 bases at V and 8 bases at J, with 10 bases between the two ends. CDR1 is MGHDK and CDR2 is SYGVNS in the germline V gene. The CDR3 has 12 residues. The CDR3 DNA is TGTGCCAGCAGTCTGGATCTTTATGAGCAGTTCTTC. Amino acid sequence: CASSLDLYEQFF.